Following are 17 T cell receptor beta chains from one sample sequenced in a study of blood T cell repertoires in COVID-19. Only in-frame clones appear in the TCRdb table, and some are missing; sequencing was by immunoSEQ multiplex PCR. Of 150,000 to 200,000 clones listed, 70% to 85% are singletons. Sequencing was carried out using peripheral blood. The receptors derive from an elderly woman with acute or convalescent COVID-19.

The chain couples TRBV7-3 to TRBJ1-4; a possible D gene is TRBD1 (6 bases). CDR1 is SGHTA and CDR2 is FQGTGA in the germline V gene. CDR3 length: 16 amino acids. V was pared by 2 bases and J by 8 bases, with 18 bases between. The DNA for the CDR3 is TGTGCCAGCAGCTTAGACGGTGCCCCAGGGGTCGAAAAACTGTTTTTT. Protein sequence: CASSLDGAPGVEKLFF. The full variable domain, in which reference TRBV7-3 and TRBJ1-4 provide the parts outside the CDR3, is GAGVSQTPSNKVTEKGKYVELRCDPISGHTALYWYRQSLGQGPEFLIYFQGTGAADDSGLPNDRFFAVRPEGSVSTLKIQRTERGDSAVYLCASSLDGAPGVEKLFFGSGTQLSVL.

The CDR3 sequence: CASSIPTGSRGTEAFF. CDR3 sequence (DNA): TGTGCCAGTAGTATACCGACAGGGTCCAGGGGCACTGAAGCTTTCTTT. V usage is TRBV19 and J usage is TRBJ1-1; 7 bases fit TRBD1. CDR1 and CDR2 from the germline V gene are LNHDA and SQIVND (reference sequence). The CDR3 covers 16 residues. With V trimmed by 2 bases and J by 4 bases, 10 bases remained unmatched.

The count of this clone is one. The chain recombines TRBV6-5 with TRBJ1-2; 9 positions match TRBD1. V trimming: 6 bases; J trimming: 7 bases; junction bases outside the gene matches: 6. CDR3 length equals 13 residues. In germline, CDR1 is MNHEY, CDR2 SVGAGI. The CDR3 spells CASSDRDRAGYTF. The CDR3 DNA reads TGTGCCAGCAGCGATCGGGACAGGGCTGGCTACACCTTC.

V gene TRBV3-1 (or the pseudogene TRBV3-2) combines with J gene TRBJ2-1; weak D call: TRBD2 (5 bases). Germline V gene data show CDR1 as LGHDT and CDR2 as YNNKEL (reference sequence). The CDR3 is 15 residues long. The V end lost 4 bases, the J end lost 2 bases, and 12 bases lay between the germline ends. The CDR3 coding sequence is TGTGCCAGCAGCCGGGAGCGGCAAACCTACAATGAGCAGTTCTTC. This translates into CASSRERQTYNEQFF.

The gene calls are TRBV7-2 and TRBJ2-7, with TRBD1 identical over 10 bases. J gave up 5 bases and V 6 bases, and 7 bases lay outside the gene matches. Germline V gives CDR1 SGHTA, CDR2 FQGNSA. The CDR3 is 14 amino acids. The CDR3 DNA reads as TGTGCCAGCAGTCGGGACAGGGGTAGCGACGAGCAGTACTTC. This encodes CASSRDRGSDEQYF.

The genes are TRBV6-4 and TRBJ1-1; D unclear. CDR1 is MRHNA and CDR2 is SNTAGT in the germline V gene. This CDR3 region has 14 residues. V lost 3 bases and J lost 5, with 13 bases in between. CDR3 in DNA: TGTGCCAGCAGTGAGCGAGAGGGAGGGACTGAAGCTTTCTTT. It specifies CASSEREGGTEAFF.

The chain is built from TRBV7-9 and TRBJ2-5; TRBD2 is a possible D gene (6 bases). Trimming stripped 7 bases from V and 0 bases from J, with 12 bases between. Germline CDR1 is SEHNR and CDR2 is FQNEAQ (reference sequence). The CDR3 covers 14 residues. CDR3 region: CASISAGYQETQYF. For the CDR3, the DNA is TGTGCCAGCATCTCCGCGGGATACCAAGAGACCCAGTACTTC.

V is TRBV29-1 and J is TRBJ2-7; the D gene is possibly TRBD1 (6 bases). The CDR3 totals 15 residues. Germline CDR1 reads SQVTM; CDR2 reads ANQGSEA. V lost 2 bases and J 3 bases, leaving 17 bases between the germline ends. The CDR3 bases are TGCAGCGTTGAACGGCTGACAGGACGGAACTACGAGCAGTACTTC. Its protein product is CSVERLTGRNYEQYF.

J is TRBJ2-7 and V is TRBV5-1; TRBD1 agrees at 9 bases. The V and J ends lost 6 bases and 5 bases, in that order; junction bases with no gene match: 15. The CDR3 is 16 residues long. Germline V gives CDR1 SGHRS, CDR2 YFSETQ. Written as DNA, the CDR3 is TGCGCCAGCACCCTAAGGGGGCACAGGGGGCTAGACGAGCAGTACTTC. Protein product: CASTLRGHRGLDEQYF. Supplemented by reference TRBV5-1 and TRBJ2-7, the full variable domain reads KAGVTQTPRYLIKTRGQQVTLSCSPISGHRSVSWYQQTPGQGLQFLFEYFSETQRNKGNFPGRFSGRQFSNSRSEMNVSTLELGDSALYLCASTLRGHRGLDEQYFGPGTRLTVT.

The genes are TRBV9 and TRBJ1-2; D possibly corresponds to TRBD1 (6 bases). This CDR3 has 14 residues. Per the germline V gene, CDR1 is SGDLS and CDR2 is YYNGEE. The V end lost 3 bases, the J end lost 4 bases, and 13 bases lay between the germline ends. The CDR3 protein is CASSATSDSYGYTF. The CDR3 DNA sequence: TGTGCCAGCAGCGCCACTTCGGACAGCTATGGCTACACCTTC.

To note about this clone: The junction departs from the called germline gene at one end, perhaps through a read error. The CDR3 is CASSYSTSYSPLHF. The CDR3 DNA is TGTGCCAGCAGCTACTCCACTTCCTATTCACCCCTCCACTTT. The chain uses TRBV6-6 and TRBJ1-6; no firm D call. In germline, CDR1 is MNHNY, CDR2 SVGAGI (reference sequence). This CDR3 has 14 residues.

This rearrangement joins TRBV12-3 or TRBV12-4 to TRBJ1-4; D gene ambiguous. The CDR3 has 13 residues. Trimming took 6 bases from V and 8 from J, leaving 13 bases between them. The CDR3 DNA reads TGTGCCAGCAGCCCCGGTGTGGTGGAAAAACTGTTTTTT. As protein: CASSPGVVEKLFF.

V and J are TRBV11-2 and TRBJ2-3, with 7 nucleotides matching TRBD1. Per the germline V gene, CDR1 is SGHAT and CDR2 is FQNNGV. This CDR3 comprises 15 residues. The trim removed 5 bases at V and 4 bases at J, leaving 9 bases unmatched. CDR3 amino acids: CASSRPDRIPDTQYF. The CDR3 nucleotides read TGTGCCAGCAGCCGTCCGGACAGGATCCCAGATACGCAGTATTTT.

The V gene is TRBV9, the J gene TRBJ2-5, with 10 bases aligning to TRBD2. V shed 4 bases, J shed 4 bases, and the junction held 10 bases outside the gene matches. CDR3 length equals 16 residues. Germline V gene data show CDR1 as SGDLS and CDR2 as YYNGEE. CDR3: CASSPHIAGGGETQYF. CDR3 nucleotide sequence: TGTGCCAGCAGCCCCCATATAGCGGGGGGAGGAGAGACCCAGTACTTC.

The CDR3 is CSASAPVTDTQYF. The CDR3 coding sequence is TGCAGTGCTAGTGCCCCAGTCACAGATACGCAGTATTTT. The rearrangement joins TRBV20-1 to TRBJ2-3, with D unresolved. The germline V gene encodes CDR1 DFQATT and CDR2 SNEGSKA (reference sequence). V was pared by 3 bases and J by 2 bases, with 9 bases between. The CDR3 sequence is 13 residues long.

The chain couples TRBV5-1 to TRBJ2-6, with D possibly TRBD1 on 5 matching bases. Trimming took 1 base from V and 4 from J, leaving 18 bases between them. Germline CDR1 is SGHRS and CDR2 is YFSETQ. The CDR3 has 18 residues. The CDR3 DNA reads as TGCGCCAGCAGCTTGCATCAGGGCCTCCCTGTGGGGGCCAACGTCCTGACTTTC. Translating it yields CASSLHQGLPVGANVLTF. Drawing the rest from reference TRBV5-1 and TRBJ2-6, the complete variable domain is KAGVTQTPRYLIKTRGQQVTLSCSPISGHRSVSWYQQTPGQGLQFLFEYFSETQRNKGNFPGRFSGRQFSNSRSEMNVSTLELGDSALYLCASSLHQGLPVGANVLTFGAGSRLTVL.

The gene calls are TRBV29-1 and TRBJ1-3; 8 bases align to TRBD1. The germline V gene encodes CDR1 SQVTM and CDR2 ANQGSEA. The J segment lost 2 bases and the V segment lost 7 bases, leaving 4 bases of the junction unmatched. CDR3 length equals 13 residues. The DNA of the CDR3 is TGCAGCGGGTGGACAGGGACTGGAAACACCATATATTTT. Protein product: CSGWTGTGNTIYF.